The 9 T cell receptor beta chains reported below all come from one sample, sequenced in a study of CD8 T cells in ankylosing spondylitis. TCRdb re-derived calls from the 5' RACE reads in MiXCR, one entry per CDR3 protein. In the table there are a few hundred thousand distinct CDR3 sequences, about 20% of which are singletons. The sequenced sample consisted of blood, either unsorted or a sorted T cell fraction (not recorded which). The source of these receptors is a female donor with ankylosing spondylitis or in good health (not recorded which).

In nucleotides, the CDR3 is TGTGCCAGCTCACCACCGAGCGGGGGACGAAGCGAGCAGTACTTC. Its translation is CASSPPSGGRSEQYF. The chain recombines TRBV18 with TRBJ2-7; 8 nucleotides agree with TRBD2. With V trimmed by 0 bases and J by 6 bases, 7 bases remained unmatched. The CDR3 covers 15 residues. CDR1 KGHSH and CDR2 LQKENI come from the germline V gene.

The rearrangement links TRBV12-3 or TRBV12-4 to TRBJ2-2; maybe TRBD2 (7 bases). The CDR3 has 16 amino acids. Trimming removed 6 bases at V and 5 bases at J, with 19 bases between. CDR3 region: CASSIRGGRVTGELFF. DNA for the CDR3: TGTGCCAGCAGCATCAGGGGCGGGAGAGTGACCGGGGAGCTGTTTTTT.

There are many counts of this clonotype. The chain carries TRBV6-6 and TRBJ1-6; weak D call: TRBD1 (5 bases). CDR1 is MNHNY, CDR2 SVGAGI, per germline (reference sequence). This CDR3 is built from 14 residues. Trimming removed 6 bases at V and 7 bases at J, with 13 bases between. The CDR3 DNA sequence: TGTGCCAGCAGCCCTGGGACGGTCAATTCACCCCTCCACTTT. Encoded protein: CASSPGTVNSPLHF.

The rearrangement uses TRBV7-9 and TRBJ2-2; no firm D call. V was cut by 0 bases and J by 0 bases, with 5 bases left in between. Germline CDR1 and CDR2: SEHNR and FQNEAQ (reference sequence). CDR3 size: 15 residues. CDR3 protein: CASSLAHANTGELFF. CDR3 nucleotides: TGTGCCAGCAGCTTAGCACACGCGAACACCGGGGAGCTGTTTTTT.

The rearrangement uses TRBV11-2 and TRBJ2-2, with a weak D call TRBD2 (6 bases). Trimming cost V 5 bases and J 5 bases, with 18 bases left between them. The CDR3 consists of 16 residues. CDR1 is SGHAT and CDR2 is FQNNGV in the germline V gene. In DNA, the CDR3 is TGTGCCAGCAGCCCAGCTGGGGGGATGTTGACCGGGGAGCTGTTTTTT. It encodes CASSPAGGMLTGELFF. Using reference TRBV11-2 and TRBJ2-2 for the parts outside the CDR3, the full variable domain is EAGVAQSPRYKIIEKRQSVAFWCNPISGHATLYWYQQILGQGPKLLIQFQNNGVVDDSQLPKDRFSAERLKGVDSTLKIQPAKLEDSAVYLCASSPAGGMLTGELFFGEGSRLTVL.

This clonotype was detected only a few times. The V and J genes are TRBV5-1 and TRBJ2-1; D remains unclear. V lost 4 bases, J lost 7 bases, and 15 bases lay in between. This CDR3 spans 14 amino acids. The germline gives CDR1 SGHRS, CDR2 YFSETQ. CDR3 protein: CASSPPTLGNEQFF. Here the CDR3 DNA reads TGCGCCAGCAGCCCACCAACTTTGGGGAATGAGCAGTTCTTC. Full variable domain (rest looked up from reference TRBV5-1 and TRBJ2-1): KAGVTQTPRYLIKTRGQQVTLSCSPISGHRSVSWYQQTPGQGLQFLFEYFSETQRNKGNFPGRFSGRQFSNSRSEMNVSTLELGDSALYLCASSPPTLGNEQFFGPGTRLTVL.

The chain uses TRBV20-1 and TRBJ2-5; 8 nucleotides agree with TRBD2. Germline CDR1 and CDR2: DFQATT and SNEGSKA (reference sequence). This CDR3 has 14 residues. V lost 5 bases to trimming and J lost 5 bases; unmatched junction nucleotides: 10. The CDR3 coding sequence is TGCAGTGCTTACGGGACTAGACCGAAGGAGACCCAGTACTTC. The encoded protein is CSAYGTRPKETQYF.

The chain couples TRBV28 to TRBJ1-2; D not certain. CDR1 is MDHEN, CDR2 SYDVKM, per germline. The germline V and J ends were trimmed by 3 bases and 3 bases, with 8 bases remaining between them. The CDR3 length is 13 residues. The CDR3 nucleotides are TGTGCCAGCAGTTTTTCACGGGACTATGGCTACACCTTC. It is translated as CASSFSRDYGYTF.

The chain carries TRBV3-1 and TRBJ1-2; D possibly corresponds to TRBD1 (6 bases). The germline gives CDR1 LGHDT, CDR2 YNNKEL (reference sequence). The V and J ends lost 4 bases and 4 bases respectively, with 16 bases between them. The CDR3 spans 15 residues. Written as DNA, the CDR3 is TGTGCCAGCAGCCCCCTTCACAGGGCTGGCTATGGCTACACCTTC. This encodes CASSPLHRAGYGYTF.